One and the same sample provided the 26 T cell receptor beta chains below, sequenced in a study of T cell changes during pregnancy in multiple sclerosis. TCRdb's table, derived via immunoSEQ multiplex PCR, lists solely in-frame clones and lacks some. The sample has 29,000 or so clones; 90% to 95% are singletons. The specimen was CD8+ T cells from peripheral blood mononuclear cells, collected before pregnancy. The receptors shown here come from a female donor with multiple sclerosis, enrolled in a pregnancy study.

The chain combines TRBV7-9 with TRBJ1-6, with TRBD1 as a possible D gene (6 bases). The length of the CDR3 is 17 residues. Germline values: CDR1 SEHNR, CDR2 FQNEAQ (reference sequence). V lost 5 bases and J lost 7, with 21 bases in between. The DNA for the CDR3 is TGTGCCAGCAGCCCGCCCTCCGCAGGGGATATGAATTCACCCCTCCACTTT. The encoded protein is CASSPPSAGDMNSPLHF. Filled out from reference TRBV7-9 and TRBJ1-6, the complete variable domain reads DTGVSQNPRHKITKRGQNVTFRCDPISEHNRLYWYRQTLGQGPEFLTYFQNEAQLEKSRLLSDRFSAERPKGSFSTLEIQRTEQGDSAMYLCASSPPSAGDMNSPLHFGNGTRLTVT.

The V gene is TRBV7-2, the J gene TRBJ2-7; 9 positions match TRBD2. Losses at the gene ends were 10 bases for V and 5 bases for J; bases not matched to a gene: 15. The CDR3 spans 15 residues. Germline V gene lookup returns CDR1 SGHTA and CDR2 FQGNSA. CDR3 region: CATQRPSGDKNEQYF. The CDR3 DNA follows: TGTGCCACCCAGCGGCCTAGCGGGGATAAGAACGAGCAGTACTTC.

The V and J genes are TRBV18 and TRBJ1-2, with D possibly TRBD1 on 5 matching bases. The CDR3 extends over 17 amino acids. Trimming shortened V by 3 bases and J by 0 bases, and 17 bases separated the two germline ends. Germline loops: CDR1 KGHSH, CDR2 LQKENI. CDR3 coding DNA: TGTGCCAGCTCACCTATTGTCGTAACAGGAGCTAACTATGGCTACACCTTC. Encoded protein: CASSPIVVTGANYGYTF.

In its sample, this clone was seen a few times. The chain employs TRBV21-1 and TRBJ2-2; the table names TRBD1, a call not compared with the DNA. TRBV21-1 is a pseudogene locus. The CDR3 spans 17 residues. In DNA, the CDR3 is TGTGCCAGCAGCACGCCCATCGGACAGGGTAGGACCGGGGAGCTGTTTTTT. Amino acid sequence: CASSTPIGQGRTGELFF.

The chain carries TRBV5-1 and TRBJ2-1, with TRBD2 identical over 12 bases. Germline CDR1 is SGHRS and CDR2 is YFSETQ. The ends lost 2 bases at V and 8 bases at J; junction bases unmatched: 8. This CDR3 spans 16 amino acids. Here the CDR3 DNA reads TGCGCCAGCAGCTTAAAAACTAGCGGGGGGCATGATGAGCAGTTCTTC. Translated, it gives CASSLKTSGGHDEQFF.

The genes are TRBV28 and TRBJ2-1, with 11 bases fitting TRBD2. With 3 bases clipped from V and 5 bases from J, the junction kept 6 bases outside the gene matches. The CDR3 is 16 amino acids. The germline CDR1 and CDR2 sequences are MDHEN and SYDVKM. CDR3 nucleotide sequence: TGTGCCAGCAGTTTTATTAGCGGGAGGGGTGACAATGAGCAGTTCTTC. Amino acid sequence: CASSFISGRGDNEQFF.

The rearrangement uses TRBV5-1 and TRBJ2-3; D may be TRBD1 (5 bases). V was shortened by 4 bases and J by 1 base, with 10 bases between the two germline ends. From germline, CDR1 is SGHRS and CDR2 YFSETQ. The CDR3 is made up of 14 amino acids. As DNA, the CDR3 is TGCGCCAGCAGCCAGACAGTTGGCACAGATACGCAGTATTTT. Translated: CASSQTVGTDTQYF.

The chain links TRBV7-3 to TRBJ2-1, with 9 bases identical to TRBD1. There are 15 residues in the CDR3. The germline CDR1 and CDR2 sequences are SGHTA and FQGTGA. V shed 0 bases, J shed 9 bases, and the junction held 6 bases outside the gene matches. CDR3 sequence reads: CASSLTGTGRGEQFF. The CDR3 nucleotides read TGTGCCAGCAGCTTAACGGGGACAGGGAGGGGTGAGCAGTTCTTC.

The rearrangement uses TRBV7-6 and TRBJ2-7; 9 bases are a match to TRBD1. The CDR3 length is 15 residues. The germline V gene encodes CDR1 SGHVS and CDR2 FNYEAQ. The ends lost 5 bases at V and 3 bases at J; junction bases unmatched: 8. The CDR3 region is CASSPGQGSLYEQYF. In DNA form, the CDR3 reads TGTGCCAGCAGCCCGGGACAGGGAAGTCTCTACGAGCAGTACTTC. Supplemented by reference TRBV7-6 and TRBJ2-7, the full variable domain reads GAGVSQSPRYKVTKRGQDVALRCDPISGHVSLYWYRQALGQGPEFLTYFNYEAQQDKSGLPNDRFSAERPEGSISTLTIQRTEQRDSAMYRCASSPGQGSLYEQYFGPGTRLTVT.

The CDR3 bases are TGTGCCAGCAGCCTCGGCACCGGGGAGCTGTTTTTT. Translating gives CASSLGTGELFF. The chain is built from TRBV16 and TRBJ2-2, with D unresolved. Germline CDR1 and CDR2: KGHSY and FQNENV. The CDR3 is 12 residues long. Trimming removed 4 bases from V and 4 bases from J, with 4 bases in between.

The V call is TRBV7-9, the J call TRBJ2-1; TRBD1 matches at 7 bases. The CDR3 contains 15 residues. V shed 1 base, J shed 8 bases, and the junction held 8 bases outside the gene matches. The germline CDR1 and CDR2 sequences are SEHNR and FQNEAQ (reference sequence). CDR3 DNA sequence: TGTGCCAGCAGCTTAGAACAGGGGCGTAGGGATGAGCAGTTCTTC. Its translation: CASSLEQGRRDEQFF.

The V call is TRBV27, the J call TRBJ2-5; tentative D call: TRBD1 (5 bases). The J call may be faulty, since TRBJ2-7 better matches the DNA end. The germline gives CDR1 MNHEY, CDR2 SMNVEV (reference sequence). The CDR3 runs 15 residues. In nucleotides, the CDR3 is TGTGCCAGCTCCCCCGTCAGGACACAATCCTACGAGCAGTACTTC. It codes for CASSPVRTQSYEQYF.

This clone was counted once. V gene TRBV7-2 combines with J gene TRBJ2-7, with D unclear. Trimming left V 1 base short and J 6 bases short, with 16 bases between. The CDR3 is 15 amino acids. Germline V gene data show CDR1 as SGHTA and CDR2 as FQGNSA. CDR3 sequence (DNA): TGTGCCAGCAGCTTAGATAGCATAGAGGTGGGCGAGCAGTACTTC. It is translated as CASSLDSIEVGEQYF.

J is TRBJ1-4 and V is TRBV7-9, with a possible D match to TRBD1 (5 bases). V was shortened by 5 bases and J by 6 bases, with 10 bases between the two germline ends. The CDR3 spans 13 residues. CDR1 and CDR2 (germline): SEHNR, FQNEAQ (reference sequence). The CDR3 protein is CASSLGQDEKLFF. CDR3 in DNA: TGTGCCAGCAGCCTCGGACAAGATGAAAAACTGTTTTTT.

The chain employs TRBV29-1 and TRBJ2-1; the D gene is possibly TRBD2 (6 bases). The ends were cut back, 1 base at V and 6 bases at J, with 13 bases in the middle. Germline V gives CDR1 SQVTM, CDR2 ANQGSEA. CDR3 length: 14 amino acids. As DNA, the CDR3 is TGCAGCGTTGAAGCACTAGCTACCCTCAATGAGCAGTTCTTC. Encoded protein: CSVEALATLNEQFF.

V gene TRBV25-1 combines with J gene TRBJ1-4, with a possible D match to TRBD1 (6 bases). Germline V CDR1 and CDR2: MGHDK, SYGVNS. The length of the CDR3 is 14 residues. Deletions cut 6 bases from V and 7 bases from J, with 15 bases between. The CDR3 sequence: CASSLTGMPEKLFF. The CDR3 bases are TGTGCCAGCAGCCTTACAGGGATGCCTGAAAAACTGTTTTTT.

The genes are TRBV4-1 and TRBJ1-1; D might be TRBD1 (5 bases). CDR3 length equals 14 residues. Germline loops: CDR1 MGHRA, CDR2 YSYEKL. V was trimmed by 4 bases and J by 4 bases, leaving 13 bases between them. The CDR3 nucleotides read TGCGCCAGCAGCCCCACCGGGGGTGTCACTGAAGCTTTCTTT. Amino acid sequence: CASSPTGGVTEAFF.

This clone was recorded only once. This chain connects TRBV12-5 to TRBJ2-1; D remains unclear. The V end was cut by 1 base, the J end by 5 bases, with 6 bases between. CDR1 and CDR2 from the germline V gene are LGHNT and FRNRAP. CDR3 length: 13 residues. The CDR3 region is CASGLETHNEQFF. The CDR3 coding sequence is TGTGCTAGTGGTTTGGAGACTCACAATGAGCAGTTCTTC.

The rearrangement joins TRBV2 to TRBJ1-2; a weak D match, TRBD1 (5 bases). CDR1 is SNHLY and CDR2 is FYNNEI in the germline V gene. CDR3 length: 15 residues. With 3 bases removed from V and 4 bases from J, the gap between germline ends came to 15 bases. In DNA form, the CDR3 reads TGTGCCAGCAGTGAGGGGGGTACAGGTTTCTATGGCTACACCTTC. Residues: CASSEGGTGFYGYTF.

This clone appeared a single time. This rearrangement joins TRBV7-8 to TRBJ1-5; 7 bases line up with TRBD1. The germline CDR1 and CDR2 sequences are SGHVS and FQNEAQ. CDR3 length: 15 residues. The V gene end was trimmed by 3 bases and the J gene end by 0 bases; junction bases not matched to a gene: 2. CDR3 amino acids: CASSFTGDSNQPQHF. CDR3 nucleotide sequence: TGTGCCAGCAGCTTTACAGGGGATAGCAATCAGCCCCAGCATTTT. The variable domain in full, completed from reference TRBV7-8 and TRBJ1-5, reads GAGVSQSPRYKVAKRGQDVALRCDPISGHVSLFWYQQALGQGPEFLTYFQNEAQLDKSGLPSDRFFAERPEGSVSTLKIQRTQQEDSAVYLCASSFTGDSNQPQHFGDGTRLSIL.

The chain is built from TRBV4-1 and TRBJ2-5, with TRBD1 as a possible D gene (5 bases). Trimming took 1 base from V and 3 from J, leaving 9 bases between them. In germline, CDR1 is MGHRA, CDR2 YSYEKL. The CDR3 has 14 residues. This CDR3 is CASSQAAGKETQYF. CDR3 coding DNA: TGCGCCAGCAGCCAAGCTGCAGGGAAAGAGACCCAGTACTTC.

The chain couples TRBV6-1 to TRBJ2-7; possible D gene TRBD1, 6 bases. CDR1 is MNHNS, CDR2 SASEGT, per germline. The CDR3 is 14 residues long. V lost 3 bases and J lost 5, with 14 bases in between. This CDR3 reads CASSEPGARNEQYF. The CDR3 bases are TGTGCCAGCAGTGAGCCAGGGGCCAGGAACGAGCAGTACTTC.

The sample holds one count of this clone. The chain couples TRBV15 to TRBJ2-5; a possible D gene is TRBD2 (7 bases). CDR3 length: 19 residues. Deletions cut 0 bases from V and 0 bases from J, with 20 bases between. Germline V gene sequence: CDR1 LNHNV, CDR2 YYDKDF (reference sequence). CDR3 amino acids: CATSREWRGPSSYQETQYF. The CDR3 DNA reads TGTGCCACCAGCAGAGAGTGGCGGGGGCCCTCATCGTACCAAGAGACCCAGTACTTC.

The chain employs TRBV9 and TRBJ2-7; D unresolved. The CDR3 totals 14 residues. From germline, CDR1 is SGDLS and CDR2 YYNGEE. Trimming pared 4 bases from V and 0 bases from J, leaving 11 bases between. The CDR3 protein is CASSPHPSSYEQYF. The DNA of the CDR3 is TGTGCCAGCAGCCCCCACCCGAGCTCCTACGAGCAGTACTTC.

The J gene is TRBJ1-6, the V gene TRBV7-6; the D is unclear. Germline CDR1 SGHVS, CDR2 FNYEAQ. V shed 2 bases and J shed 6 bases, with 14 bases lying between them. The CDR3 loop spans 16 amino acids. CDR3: CASSLKSLGGNSPLHF. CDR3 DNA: TGTGCCAGCAGCTTAAAAAGCCTAGGCGGTAATTCACCCCTCCACTTT.

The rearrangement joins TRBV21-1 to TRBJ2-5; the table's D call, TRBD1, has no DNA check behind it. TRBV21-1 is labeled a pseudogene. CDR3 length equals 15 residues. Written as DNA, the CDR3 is TGTGCCGACGGAGGGGACAGGGTTCTCTTCGAGACCCAGTACTTC. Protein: CADGGDRVLFETQYF.